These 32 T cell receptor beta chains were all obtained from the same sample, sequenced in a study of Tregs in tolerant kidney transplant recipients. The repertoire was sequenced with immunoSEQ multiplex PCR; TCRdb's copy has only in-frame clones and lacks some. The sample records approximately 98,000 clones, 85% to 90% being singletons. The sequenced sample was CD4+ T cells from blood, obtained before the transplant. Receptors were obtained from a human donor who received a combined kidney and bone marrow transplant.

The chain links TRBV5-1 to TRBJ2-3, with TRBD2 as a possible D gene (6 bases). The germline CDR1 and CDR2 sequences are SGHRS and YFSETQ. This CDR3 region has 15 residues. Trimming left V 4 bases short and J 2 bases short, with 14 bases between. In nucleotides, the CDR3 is TGCGCCAGCAGCACGGGGACTTTCAACACAGATACGCAGTATTTT. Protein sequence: CASSTGTFNTDTQYF.

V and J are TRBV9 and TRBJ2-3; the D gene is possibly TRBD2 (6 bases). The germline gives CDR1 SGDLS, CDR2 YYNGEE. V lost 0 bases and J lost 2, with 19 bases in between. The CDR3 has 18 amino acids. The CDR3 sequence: CASSVGALSGDFTDTQYF. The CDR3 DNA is TGTGCCAGCAGCGTAGGAGCCCTTAGCGGTGATTTCACAGATACGCAGTATTTT.

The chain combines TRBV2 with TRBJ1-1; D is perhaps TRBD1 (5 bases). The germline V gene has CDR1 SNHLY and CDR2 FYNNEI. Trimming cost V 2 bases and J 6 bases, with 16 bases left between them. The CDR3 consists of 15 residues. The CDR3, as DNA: TGTGCCAGCAGTGAATTGGGGGGGATAGGGGCTGAAGCTTTCTTT. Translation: CASSELGGIGAEAFF.

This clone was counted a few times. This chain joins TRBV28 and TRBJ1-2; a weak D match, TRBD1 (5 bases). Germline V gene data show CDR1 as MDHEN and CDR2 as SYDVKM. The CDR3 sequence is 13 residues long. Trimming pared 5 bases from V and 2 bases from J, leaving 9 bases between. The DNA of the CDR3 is TGTGCCAGCAGTCCACAGGAGAACTATGGCTACACCTTC. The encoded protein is CASSPQENYGYTF.

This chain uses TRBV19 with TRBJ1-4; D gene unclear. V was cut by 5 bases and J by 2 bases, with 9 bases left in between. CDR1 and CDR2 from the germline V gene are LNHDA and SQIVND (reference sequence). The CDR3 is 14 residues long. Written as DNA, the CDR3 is TGTGCCAGTAGTGGCGGGAAGACTAATGAAAAACTGTTTTTT. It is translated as CASSGGKTNEKLFF.

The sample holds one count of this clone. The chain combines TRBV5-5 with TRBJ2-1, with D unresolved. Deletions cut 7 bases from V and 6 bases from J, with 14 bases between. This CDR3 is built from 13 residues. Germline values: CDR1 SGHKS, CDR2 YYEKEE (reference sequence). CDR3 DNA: TGTGCCAGCTCGATAGTATTCGGCAATGAGCAGTTCTTC. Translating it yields CASSIVFGNEQFF.

The CDR3 protein is CASSSGVSNEKLFF. The CDR3, as DNA: TGTGCCAGCTCAAGCGGGGTCTCTAATGAAAAACTGTTTTTT. The V and J genes are TRBV18 and TRBJ1-4; D gene unclear. CDR1 is KGHSH and CDR2 is LQKENI in the germline V gene. V was cut by 5 bases and J by 3 bases, with 10 bases left in between. The CDR3 is 14 amino acids.

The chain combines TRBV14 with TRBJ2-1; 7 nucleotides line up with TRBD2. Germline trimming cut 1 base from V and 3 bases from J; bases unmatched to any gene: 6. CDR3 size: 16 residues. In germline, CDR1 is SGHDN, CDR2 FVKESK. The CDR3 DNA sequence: TGTGCCAGCAGCCAAGTGGCCAGCGGGGTCTACAATGAGCAGTTCTTC. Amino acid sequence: CASSQVASGVYNEQFF.

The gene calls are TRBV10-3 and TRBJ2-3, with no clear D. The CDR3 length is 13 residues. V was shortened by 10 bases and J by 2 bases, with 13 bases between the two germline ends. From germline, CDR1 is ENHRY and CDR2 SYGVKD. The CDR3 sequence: CASEDPTTDTQYF. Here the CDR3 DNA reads TGTGCCAGCGAAGATCCCACCACAGATACGCAGTATTTT.

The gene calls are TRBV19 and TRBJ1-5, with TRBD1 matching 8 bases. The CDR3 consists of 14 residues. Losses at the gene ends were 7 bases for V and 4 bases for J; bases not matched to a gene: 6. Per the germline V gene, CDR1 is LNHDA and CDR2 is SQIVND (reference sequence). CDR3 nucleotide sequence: TGTGCCAGTAACCCGGGACAGGCTAATCAGCCCCAGCATTTT. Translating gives CASNPGQANQPQHF. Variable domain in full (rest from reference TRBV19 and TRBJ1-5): DGGITQSPKYLFRKEGQNVTLSCEQNLNHDAMYWYRQDPGQGLRLIYYSQIVNDFQKGDIAEGYSVSREKKESFPLTVTSAQKNPTAFYLCASNPGQANQPQHFGDGTRLSIL.

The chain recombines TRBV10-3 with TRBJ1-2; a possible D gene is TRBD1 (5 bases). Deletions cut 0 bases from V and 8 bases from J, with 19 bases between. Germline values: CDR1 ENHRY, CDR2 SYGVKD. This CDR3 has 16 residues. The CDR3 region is CAISESTVQGPRGYTF. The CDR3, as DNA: TGTGCCATCAGTGAGTCGACGGTTCAGGGCCCTAGGGGCTACACCTTC.

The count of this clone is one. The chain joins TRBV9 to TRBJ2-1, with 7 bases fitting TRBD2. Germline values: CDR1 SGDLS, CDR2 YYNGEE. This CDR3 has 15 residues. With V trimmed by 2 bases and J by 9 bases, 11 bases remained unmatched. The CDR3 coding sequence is TGTGCCAGCAGCGTTGAGCTAGCGGCTATTGGTGAGCAGTTCTTC. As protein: CASSVELAAIGEQFF. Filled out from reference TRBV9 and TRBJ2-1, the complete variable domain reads DSGVTQTPKHLITATGQRVTLRCSPRSGDLSVYWYQQSLDQGLQFLIQYYNGEERAKGNILERFSAQQFPDLHSELNLSSLELGDSALYFCASSVELAAIGEQFFGPGTRLTVL.

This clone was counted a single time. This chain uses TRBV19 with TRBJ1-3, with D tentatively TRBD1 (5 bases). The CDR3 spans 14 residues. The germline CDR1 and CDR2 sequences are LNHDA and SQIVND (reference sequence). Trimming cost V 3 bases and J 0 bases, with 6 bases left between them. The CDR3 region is CASSMDTSGNTIYF. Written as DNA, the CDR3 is TGTGCCAGTAGTATGGACACCTCTGGAAACACCATATATTTT.

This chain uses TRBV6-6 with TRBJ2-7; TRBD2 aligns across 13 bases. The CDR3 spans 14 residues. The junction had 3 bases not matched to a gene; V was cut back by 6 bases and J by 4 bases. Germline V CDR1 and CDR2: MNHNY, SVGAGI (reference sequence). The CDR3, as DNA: TGTGCCAGCAGGGGACTAGCGGGAATGTACGAGCAGTACTTC. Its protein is CASRGLAGMYEQYF.

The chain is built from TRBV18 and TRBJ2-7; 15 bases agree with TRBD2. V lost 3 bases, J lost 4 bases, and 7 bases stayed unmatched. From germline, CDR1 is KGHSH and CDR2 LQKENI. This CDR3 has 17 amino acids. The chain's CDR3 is CASSPGLAGGPMYEQYF. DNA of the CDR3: TGTGCCAGCTCACCCGGACTAGCGGGAGGGCCTATGTACGAGCAGTACTTC. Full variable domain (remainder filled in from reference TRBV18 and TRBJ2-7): NAGVMQNPRHLVRRRGQEARLRCSPMKGHSHVYWYRQLPEEGLKFMVYLQKENIIDESGMPKERFSAEFPKEGPSILRIQQVVRGDSAAYFCASSPGLAGGPMYEQYFGPGTRLTVT.

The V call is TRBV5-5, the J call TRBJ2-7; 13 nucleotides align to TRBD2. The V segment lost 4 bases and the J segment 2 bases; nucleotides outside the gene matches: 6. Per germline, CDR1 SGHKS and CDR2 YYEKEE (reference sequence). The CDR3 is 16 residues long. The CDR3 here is CASSPRTSGGTYEQYF. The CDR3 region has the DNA TGTGCCAGCAGCCCAAGGACTAGCGGGGGTACCTACGAGCAGTACTTC.

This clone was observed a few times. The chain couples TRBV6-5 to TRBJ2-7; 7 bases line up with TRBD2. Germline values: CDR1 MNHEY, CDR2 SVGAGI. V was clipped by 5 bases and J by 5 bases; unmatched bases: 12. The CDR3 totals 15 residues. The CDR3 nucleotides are TGTGCCAGCAGTCGAACGGGGGGAGGGCGGGACGAGCAGTACTTC. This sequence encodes CASSRTGGGRDEQYF.

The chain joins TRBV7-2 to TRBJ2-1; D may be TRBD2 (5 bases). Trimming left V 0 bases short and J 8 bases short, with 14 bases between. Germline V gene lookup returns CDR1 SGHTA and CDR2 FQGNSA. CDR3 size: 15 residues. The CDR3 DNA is TGTGCCAGCAGCTTAGCGCCCGGGATTCTCGATGAGCAGTTCTTC. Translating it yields CASSLAPGILDEQFF.

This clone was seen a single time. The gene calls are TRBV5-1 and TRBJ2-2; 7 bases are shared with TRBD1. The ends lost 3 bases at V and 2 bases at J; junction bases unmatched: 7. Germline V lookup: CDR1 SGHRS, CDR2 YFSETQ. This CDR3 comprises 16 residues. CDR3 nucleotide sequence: TGCGCCAGCAGCTGGACCGGGACAGCCAACACCGGGGAGCTGTTTTTT. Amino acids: CASSWTGTANTGELFF.

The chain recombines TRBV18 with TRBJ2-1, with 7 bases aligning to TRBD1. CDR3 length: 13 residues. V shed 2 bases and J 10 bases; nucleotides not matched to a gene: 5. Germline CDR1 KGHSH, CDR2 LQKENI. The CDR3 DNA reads TGTGCCAGCTCACCAGCGGCGGACAGGGAGCAGTTCTTC. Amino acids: CASSPAADREQFF.

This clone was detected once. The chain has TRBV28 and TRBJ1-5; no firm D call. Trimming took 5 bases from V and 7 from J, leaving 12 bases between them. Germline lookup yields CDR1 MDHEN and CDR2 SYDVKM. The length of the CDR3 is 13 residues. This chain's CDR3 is CASSTRAPQPQHF. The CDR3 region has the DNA TGTGCCAGCAGTACTAGGGCCCCCCAGCCCCAGCATTTT.

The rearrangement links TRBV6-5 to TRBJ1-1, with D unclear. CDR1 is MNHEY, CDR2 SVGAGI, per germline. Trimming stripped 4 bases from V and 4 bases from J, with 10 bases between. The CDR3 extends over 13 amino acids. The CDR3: CASSLGFSTEAFF. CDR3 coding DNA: TGTGCCAGCAGTTTGGGCTTCAGCACTGAAGCTTTCTTT.

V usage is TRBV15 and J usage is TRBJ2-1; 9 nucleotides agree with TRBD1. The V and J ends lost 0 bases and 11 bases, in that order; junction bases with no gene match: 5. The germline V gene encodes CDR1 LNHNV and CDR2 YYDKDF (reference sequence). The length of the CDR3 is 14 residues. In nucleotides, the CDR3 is TGTGCCACCAGCAGAGACCTCGGACAGGGGCAGCAGTTCTTC. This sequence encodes CATSRDLGQGQQFF. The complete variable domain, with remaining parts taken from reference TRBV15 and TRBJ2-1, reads DAMVIQNPRYQVTQFGKPVTLSCSQTLNHNVMYWYQQKSSQAPKLLFHYYDKDFNNEADTPDNFQSRRPNTSFCFLDIRSPGLGDTAMYLCATSRDLGQGQQFFGPGTRLTVL.

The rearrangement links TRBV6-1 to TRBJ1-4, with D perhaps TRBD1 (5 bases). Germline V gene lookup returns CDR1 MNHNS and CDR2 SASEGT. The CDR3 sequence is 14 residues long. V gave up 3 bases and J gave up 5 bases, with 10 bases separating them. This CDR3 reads CASSDPGVNEKLFF. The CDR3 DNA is TGTGCCAGCAGTGATCCGGGGGTGAATGAAAAACTGTTTTTT.

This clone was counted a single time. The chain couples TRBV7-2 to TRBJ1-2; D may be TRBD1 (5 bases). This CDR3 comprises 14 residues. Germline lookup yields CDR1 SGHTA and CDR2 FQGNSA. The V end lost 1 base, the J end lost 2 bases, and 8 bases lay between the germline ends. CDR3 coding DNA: TGTGCCAGCAGCTTAGTTTCAGGGAACTATGGCTACACCTTC. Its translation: CASSLVSGNYGYTF.

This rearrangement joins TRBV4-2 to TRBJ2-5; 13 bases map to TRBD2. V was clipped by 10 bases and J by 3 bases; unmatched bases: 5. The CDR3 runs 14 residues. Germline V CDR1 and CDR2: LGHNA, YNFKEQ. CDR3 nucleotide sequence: TGTGCCATCCCCACTAGCGGGGGGGAAGAGACCCAGTACTTC. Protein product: CAIPTSGGEETQYF.

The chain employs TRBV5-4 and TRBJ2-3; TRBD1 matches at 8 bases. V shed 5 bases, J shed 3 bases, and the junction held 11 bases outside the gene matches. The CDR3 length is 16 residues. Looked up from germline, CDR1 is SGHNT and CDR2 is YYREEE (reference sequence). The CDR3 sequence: CASRFGRQGRTDTQYF. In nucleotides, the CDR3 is TGTGCCAGCAGATTCGGCCGACAGGGGAGGACAGATACGCAGTATTTT.

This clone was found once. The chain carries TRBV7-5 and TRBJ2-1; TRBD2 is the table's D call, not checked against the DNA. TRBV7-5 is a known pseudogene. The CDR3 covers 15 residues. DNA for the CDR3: TGTGCCAGAAGCCCCCGAGCGGAACCCTACAATGAGCAGTTCTTC. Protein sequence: CARSPRAEPYNEQFF.

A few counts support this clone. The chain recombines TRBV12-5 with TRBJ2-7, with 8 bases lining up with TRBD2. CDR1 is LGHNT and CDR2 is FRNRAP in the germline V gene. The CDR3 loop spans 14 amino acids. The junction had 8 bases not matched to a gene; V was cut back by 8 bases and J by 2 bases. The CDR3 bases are TGTGCTAGTATGATGGCGGGGGGACCCTACGAGCAGTACTTC. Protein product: CASMMAGGPYEQYF.

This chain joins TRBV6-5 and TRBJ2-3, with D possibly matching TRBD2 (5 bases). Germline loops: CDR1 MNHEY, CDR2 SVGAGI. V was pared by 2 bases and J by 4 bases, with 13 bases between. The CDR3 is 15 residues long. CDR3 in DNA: TGTGCCAGCAGTTACGGACCGAGAGGGCCAGATACGCAGTATTTT. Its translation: CASSYGPRGPDTQYF.

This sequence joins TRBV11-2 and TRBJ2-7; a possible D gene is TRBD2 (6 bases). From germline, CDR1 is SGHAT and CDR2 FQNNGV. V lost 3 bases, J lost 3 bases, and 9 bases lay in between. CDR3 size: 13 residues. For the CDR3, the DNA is TGTGCCAGCAGCTTGAGCGGGCGCTACGAGCAGTACTTC. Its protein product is CASSLSGRYEQYF. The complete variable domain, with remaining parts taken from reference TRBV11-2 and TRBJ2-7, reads EAGVAQSPRYKIIEKRQSVAFWCNPISGHATLYWYQQILGQGPKLLIQFQNNGVVDDSQLPKDRFSAERLKGVDSTLKIQPAKLEDSAVYLCASSLSGRYEQYFGPGTRLTVT.

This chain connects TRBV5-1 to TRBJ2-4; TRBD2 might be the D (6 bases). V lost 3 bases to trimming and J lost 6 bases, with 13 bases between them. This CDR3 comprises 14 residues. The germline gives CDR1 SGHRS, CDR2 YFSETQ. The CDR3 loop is CASSSAGTPNIQYF. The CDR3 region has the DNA TGCGCCAGCAGCTCTGCCGGGACTCCAAACATTCAGTACTTC.